Here is one T cell receptor (beta chain) with its context. Antigen unknown. The data were obtained in a study of blood T cells in healthy people across ages. Study-wide points: Estimated diversity that came from one million T cells was considered an underestimate.

Alongside a J-beta primer mix, a sample-barcoded 5' primer served in a second PCR lasting roughly 7 to 12 cycles. TCRdb itself ran the 5' RACE reads through MiXCR, one entry per CDR3 protein. This sample has hundreds of thousands of distinct CDR3 sequences, with 22% found just once. In terms of origin and age, donors were healthy Caucasian individuals from Russia aged about 6 to 95. V was clipped by 3 bases and J by 0 bases, with 9 bases between them. This CDR3 spans 14 amino acids. Sequenced sample: blood. The genes are TRBV12-3 or TRBV12-4 and TRBJ2-7; the D is unclear. This receptor was identified in a man in his 70s in good health. DNA of the CDR3: TGTGCCAGCAGTTTGGGCACCCCCTCCTACGAGCAGTACTTC. This encodes CASSLGTPSYEQYF.